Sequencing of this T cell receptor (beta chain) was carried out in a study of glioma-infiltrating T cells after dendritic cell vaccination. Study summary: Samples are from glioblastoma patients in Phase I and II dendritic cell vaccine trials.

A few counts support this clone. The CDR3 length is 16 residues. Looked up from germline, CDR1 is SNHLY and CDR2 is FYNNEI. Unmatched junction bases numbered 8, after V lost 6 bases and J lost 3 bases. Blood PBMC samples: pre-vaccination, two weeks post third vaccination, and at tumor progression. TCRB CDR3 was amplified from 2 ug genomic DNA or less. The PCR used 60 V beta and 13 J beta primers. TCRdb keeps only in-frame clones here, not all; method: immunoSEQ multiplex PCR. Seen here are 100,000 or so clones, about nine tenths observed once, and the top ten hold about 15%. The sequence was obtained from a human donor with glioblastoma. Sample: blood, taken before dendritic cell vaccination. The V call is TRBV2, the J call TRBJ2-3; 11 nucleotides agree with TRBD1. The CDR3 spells CASRQNRDRGTDTQYF. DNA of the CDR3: TGTGCCAGCAGACAGAACCGGGACAGGGGGACAGATACGCAGTATTTT.